What follows is one TCR beta chain and its context. The entry originates in a study of blood T cells in healthy people across ages. With 7 bases removed from V and 1 base from J, the gap between germline ends came to 16 bases. The CDR3 loop spans 16 amino acids. Germline assignment: CDR1 MNHEY and CDR2 SMNVEV (reference sequence). Researchers collected 7.5 to 10 milliliters of peripheral blood from every single donor. With a J-beta primer mix and a sample-barcoded 5' primer, a second PCR ran about 6 to 11 cycles. Every single cDNA molecule received a tag from a template-switch adaptor with 12 random nucleotides. One entry per CDR3 protein results from TCRdb running MiXCR on the 5' RACE reads. In the table there are roughly 1,300,000 distinct CDR3 sequences, 45% to 70% of which are singletons.

The clonotype originates from a man aged 18 to 35 in good health. The rearrangement links TRBV27 to TRBJ2-2, with D tentatively TRBD2 (6 bases). The sequencing sample was made of blood. This CDR3 reads CASMSLGGKNTGELFF. In nucleotides, the CDR3 is TGTGCCAGCATGAGTCTTGGCGGGAAGAACACCGGGGAGCTGTTTTTT.